Sequencing of this T cell receptor (beta chain) was carried out in a study of T cell clones after liver transplantation. This CDR3 comprises 16 residues. The J segment lost 4 bases and the V segment lost 0 bases, leaving 8 bases of the junction unmatched. Per the germline V gene, CDR1 is SGDLS and CDR2 is YYNGEE. Sequencing used immunoSEQ multiplex PCR; TCRdb keeps in-frame clones, though not all of them. This sample yields 65,000 to 70,000 clones, of which 85% to 95% are seen a single time; 0.75% to 1% belongs to the top ten. This chain links TRBV9 with TRBJ2-7; 9 positions match TRBD2. This specimen consisted of CD4+ T cells from blood, obtained about 26 months after liver transplant. The source of this sequence is a human patient who received a liver transplant. Some of the T cells might come from the graft donor. The CDR3 DNA follows: TGTGCCAGCAGCGTAGAGGGTAGCGGGAGAACTTACGAGCAGTACTTC. It yields the protein CASSVEGSGRTYEQYF.